These 21 T cell receptor beta chains were sequenced from one sample in a study of T cells after yellow fever vaccination. Each CDR3 protein is one row after TCRdb ran MiXCR on the 5' RACE reads. The profile covers hundreds of thousands of distinct CDR3 sequences, with approximately 18% appearing a single time and about a sixth taken by the ten largest. The material sequenced was PBMCs, taken before the yellow fever booster vaccination. These receptors were obtained from a man aged 18 to 30 who received the YFV17D yellow fever vaccine.

V and J are TRBV2 and TRBJ1-1; 10 bases agree with TRBD1. Germline V gene lookup returns CDR1 SNHLY and CDR2 FYNNEI. CDR3 size: 14 residues. Trimming cost V 6 bases and J 2 bases; bases outside gene matches: 3. The CDR3, as DNA: TGTGCCAGCAGAGGGGACAGGGGAAACACTGAAGCTTTCTTT. Its translation: CASRGDRGNTEAFF.

The chain uses TRBV4-1 and TRBJ2-2; 7 bases agree with TRBD2. CDR1 and CDR2 from the germline V gene are MGHRA and YSYEKL. Trimming took 4 bases from V and 7 from J; bases not matched to a gene: 12. This CDR3 is 16 amino acids long. This CDR3 is CASSPPGGRKGGELFF. CDR3 DNA: TGCGCCAGCAGCCCCCCGGGGGGTCGGAAAGGCGGGGAGCTGTTTTTT.

This clonotype has only a few counts. This chain connects TRBV6-2 or TRBV6-3 to TRBJ2-2; 10 positions agree with TRBD2. In germline, CDR1 is MNHEY, CDR2 SVGEGT. J was trimmed by 1 base and V by 2 bases; bases with no gene match: 1. This CDR3 is built from 16 residues. The chain's CDR3 is CASSYERGGNTGELFF. Here the CDR3 DNA reads TGTGCCAGCAGTTACGAGCGGGGGGGGAACACCGGGGAGCTGTTTTTT.

There are a few counts of this clonotype. V and J are TRBV5-6 and TRBJ2-7, with a tentative D call TRBD1 (6 bases). This CDR3 is built from 13 residues. Trimming shortened V by 8 bases and J by 7 bases, and 19 bases separated the two germline ends. Germline values: CDR1 SGHDT, CDR2 YYEEEE. The CDR3 nucleotides are TGTGCCAGTGCGGACAGTCCAACGCGGGAGCAGTACGTC. The encoded protein is CASADSPTREQYV.

The table lists this clonotype with a few counts. The V gene is TRBV18, the J gene TRBJ2-4, with D possibly TRBD1 on 5 matching bases. Trimming shortened V by 2 bases and J by 0 bases, and 14 bases separated the two germline ends. Per the germline V gene, CDR1 is KGHSH and CDR2 is LQKENI. This CDR3 has 17 residues. CDR3 coding DNA: TGTGCCAGCTCACCAGGGGCAGGAAGCCTAGCCAAAAACATTCAGTACTTC. Its protein product is CASSPGAGSLAKNIQYF.

This clonotype has a handful of counts. This chain links TRBV7-3 with TRBJ2-7; no clear D gene. The CDR3 sequence is 13 residues long. The V end was cut by 1 base, the J end by 2 bases, with 6 bases between. The germline V gene encodes CDR1 SGHTA and CDR2 FQGTGA. The CDR3 DNA reads as TGTGCCAGCAGCTTAAATAGGGCCTACGAGCAGTACTTC. This codes for CASSLNRAYEQYF.

This clonotype was picked up many times. The V gene is TRBV7-6, the J gene TRBJ2-1; D not certain. Germline-derived CDR1 and CDR2 are SGHVS and FNYEAQ. CDR3 length: 12 amino acids. V shed 1 base and J shed 8 bases, with 6 bases lying between them. The CDR3 sequence: CASSLGRDEQFF. The CDR3, as DNA: TGTGCCAGCAGCTTAGGCCGCGATGAGCAGTTCTTC.

The rearrangement uses TRBV7-8 and TRBJ1-1; TRBD1 might be the D (5 bases). The V end lost 1 base, the J end lost 1 base, and 10 bases lay between the germline ends. Germline CDR1 reads SGHVS; CDR2 reads FQNEAQ. This CDR3 has 15 residues. CDR3 nucleotide sequence: TGTGCCAGCAGCTTAGGGCCGGGGCCGAACACTGAAGCTTTCTTT. This codes for CASSLGPGPNTEAFF.

V usage is TRBV12-3 or TRBV12-4 and J usage is TRBJ2-3; D tentatively reads TRBD1 or TRBD2 (6 bases each). This CDR3 comprises 14 residues. V shed 5 bases and J shed 6 bases, with 15 bases lying between them. The CDR3 loop reads CASSHVGGGDTQYF. Written as DNA, the CDR3 is TGTGCCAGCAGTCATGTGGGGGGCGGGGATACGCAGTATTTT.

The J gene is TRBJ2-2, the V gene TRBV12-3 or TRBV12-4, with D unclear. The CDR3 length is 14 residues. Trimming took off 0 bases at V and 7 bases at J, with 9 bases between the two ends. The CDR3 sequence: CASSLALGFGELFF. The CDR3 DNA follows: TGTGCCAGCAGTTTAGCGCTCGGGTTCGGGGAGCTGTTTTTT.

In this sample, this clonotype turned up a few times. The chain employs TRBV4-2 and TRBJ2-1, with 14 bases that match TRBD2. V shed 1 base and J 0 bases; nucleotides not matched to a gene: 17. The CDR3 loop spans 23 amino acids. The V gene's germline CDR1 is LGHNA and CDR2 YNFKEQ. The CDR3 DNA reads TGTGCCAGCAGCCAAGTCCACGCCAACAGGACTAGCGGGGGGCCCAGCTCCTACAATGAGCAGTTCTTC. Translated: CASSQVHANRTSGGPSSYNEQFF.

This rearrangement joins TRBV19 to TRBJ2-4, with 7 bases aligning to TRBD1. The V gene end was trimmed by 5 bases and the J gene end by 13 bases; junction bases not matched to a gene: 14. CDR1 is LNHDA and CDR2 is SQIVND in the germline V gene (reference sequence). The CDR3 length is 14 residues. As DNA, the CDR3 is TGTGCCAGTAGTGTCGCCCAACCGGGACAGATACAGTACTTC. It is translated as CASSVAQPGQIQYF.

The rearrangement joins TRBV20-1 to TRBJ2-5, with D tentatively TRBD2 (6 bases). The CDR3 sequence is 13 residues long. Germline loops: CDR1 DFQATT, CDR2 SNEGSKA (reference sequence). V was shortened by 2 bases and J by 2 bases, with 9 bases between the two germline ends. The CDR3 DNA sequence: TGCAGTGCTAGACTAGCGCCGCAAGAGACCCAGTACTTC. Encoded protein: CSARLAPQETQYF.

The chain joins TRBV6-5 to TRBJ1-6, with TRBD1 as a possible D gene (5 bases). Germline assignment: CDR1 MNHEY and CDR2 SVGAGI. The CDR3 spans 12 residues. V gave up 0 bases and J gave up 12 bases, with 6 bases separating them. The CDR3 region has the DNA TGTGCCAGCAGTTACTCGAGGGGACCCCTCCACTTT. Its protein product is CASSYSRGPLHF.

J is TRBJ1-1 and V is TRBV28; no definite D call. V dropped 3 bases and J dropped 9 bases, with 11 bases sitting between them. This CDR3 has 12 amino acids. Germline CDR1 is MDHEN and CDR2 is SYDVKM. The chain's CDR3 is CASSLFGDQAFF. The CDR3, as DNA: TGTGCCAGCAGTTTGTTCGGGGATCAAGCTTTCTTT.

This chain connects TRBV15 to TRBJ2-3; perhaps TRBD2 as D (6 bases). Germline CDR1 and CDR2: LNHNV and YYDKDF (reference sequence). The CDR3 totals 15 residues. Trimming pared 2 bases from V and 3 bases from J, leaving 12 bases between. CDR3 DNA sequence: TGTGCCACCAGCAGATGCCTAGCGAGAACAGATACGCAGTATTTT. Its protein is CATSRCLARTDTQYF.

This chain uses TRBV6-5 with TRBJ2-2; weak D call: TRBD2 (7 bases). The germline gives CDR1 MNHEY, CDR2 SVGAGI. The V gene lost 6 bases and the J gene lost 7 bases, with 18 bases spanning the gap. This CDR3 comprises 15 residues. The CDR3 sequence: CASSPPGGGVGELFF. The CDR3 DNA reads as TGTGCCAGCAGCCCACCTGGCGGGGGCGTCGGGGAGCTGTTTTTT.

The J gene is TRBJ2-7, the V gene TRBV11-2; D possibly corresponds to TRBD2 (6 bases). The CDR3 has 14 amino acids. Trimming removed 5 bases at V and 2 bases at J, with 13 bases between. Germline CDR1 reads SGHAT; CDR2 reads FQNNGV. This CDR3 is CASSISGGTYEQYF. CDR3 sequence (DNA): TGTGCCAGCAGCATTTCCGGGGGAACCTACGAGCAGTACTTC.

In regard to this clonotype: A much larger clone differs by one base, so this may be a read error. The chain has TRBV6-6 and TRBJ1-2; D is ambiguous. Germline V CDR1 and CDR2: MNHNY, SVGAGI (reference sequence). The V end was cut by 7 bases, the J end by 4 bases, with 13 bases between. CDR3 length: 13 amino acids. CDR3 residues: CASNSRDTYGYTF. Written as DNA, the CDR3 is TGTGCCAGCAACTCTCGGGATACCTATGGCTACACCTTC.

This clonotype was counted once. V is TRBV11-3 and J is TRBJ2-3; weak D call: TRBD2 (7 bases). Deletions cut 5 bases from V and 2 bases from J, with 17 bases between. In germline, CDR1 is SGHNT, CDR2 YENEEA. The CDR3 runs 16 residues. The CDR3 region is CASSPGGAGTTDTQYF. The CDR3 DNA reads as TGTGCCAGCAGCCCTGGGGGGGCAGGGACCACAGATACGCAGTATTTT. Drawing the rest from reference TRBV11-3 and TRBJ2-3, the complete variable domain is EAGVVQSPRYKIIEKKQPVAFWCNPISGHNTLYWYLQNLGQGPELLIRYENEEAVDDSQLPKDRFSAERLKGVDSTLKIQPAELGDSAVYLCASSPGGAGTTDTQYFGPGTRLTVL.

V and J are TRBV12-3 or TRBV12-4 and TRBJ1-2; 7 nucleotides agree with TRBD1. Trimming cost V 6 bases and J 8 bases; bases outside gene matches: 15. The CDR3 has 15 residues. The CDR3 DNA reads as TGTGCCAGCAGCCTCCGAGGGGGCTCCCCCTACGGCTACACCTTC. Its protein product is CASSLRGGSPYGYTF.